This T cell receptor (beta chain) was identified in a study of yellow fever vaccine responses in identical twins. This CDR3 has 12 amino acids. Germline V CDR1 and CDR2: DFQATT, SNEGSKA (reference sequence). V was trimmed by 4 bases and J by 5 bases, leaving 11 bases between them. Each CDR3 protein is one row after TCRdb ran MiXCR on the RT-PCR reads. The table records approximately 7,200 distinct CDR3 sequences, around 83% of them present only once. This sequence was found in a woman aged 18 to 35 who received the yellow fever vaccine. This specimen was T cells from blood (PBMCs), unsorted or a sorted subset (not recorded which), taken before or after yellow fever vaccination (not recorded which). The chain joins TRBV20-1 to TRBJ1-1; D is unclear. The CDR3 sequence is CSAKSPETEAFF. CDR3 nucleotides: TGCAGTGCTAAGTCTCCGGAAACTGAAGCTTTCTTT.